A selection of T cell receptor beta chains follows, all from one sample in a study of blood T cell repertoires in COVID-19. Repertoires were generated with immunoSEQ multiplex PCR, while TCRdb's copy carries only in-frame clones and drops some. The sample yields some 490,000 clones, 80% to 90% seen once. Sequencing used peripheral blood. These receptor sequences come from a human donor in a cohort sampled during active COVID-19. CDR3s include the opening cysteine and the closing phenylalanine or tryptophan. The D gene is left open where the match is weak. Size is stated for part of the rows, as once, few or many counts, or as a class when the clone is expanded.

clone_size d_call j_call v_call cdr3_nt cdr3_aa
many . TRBJ2-3 TRBV9 TGTGCCAGCAGCGTAGGGCCGGGAGACGGCGCAGATACGCAGTATTTT CASSVGPGDGADTQYF
. . TRBJ1-6 TRBV4-2 TGTGCCAGCAGCCATCCCGGAGGGGGGGCGAGCTCCTATAATTCACCCCTCCACTTT CASSHPGGGASSYNSPLHF
. TRBD1 TRBJ1-2 TRBV19 TGTGCCAGTAGTATTCAGACAGGGGCTCCTAACTATGGCTACACCTTC CASSIQTGAPNYGYTF
few . TRBJ2-7 TRBV2 TGTGCCAGCATGGTGGGAGGAGTAAGGTACGAGCAGTACTTC CASMVGGVRYEQYF
. . TRBJ2-1 TRBV3-1/TRBV3-2 TGTGCCAGCAGCCAGGGACTCGTAAACAATGAGCAGTTCTTC CASSQGLVNNEQFF
. TRBD2 TRBJ2-1 TRBV4-2 TGTGCCAGCAGCCAAGATTGGGTAGCGGGAGCCTACAATGAGCAGTTCTTC CASSQDWVAGAYNEQFF
few TRBD2 TRBJ2-1 TRBV5-1 TGCGCCAGCACATCCACCCGGGCTAGCGGGGTCAATGAGCAGTTCTTC CASTSTRASGVNEQFF
. . TRBJ1-4 TRBV20-1 TGCAGTGCTAGAGATCGTGAAAAACTGTTTTTT CSARDREKLFF
few TRBD2 TRBJ2-5 TRBV19 TGTGCATCCCGCTCGGGCCTAAAAAAAAGCCTAGCGGGAGGGAAGTACCAAGAGACCCAGTACTTC CASRSGLKKSLAGGKYQETQYF
. . TRBJ1-6 TRBV12-3/TRBV12-4 TGTGCCAGCAGTTCATGGCGGAATTCACCCCTCCACTTT CASSSWRNSPLHF
. TRBD1 TRBJ2-1 TRBV7-3 TGTGCCAGCAGCTTAAGGACAGGTCCTTCCAATGAGCAGTTCTTC CASSLRTGPSNEQFF
. . TRBJ1-1 TRBV9 TGTGCCAGCACCCCACTACGGGACAAGAACACTGAAGCTTTCTTT CASTPLRDKNTEAFF
. TRBD2 TRBJ2-5 TRBV7-2 TGTGCCAGCAGCTTAGGTTGGGGGAGGGCGCAAGAGACCCAGTACTTC CASSLGWGRAQETQYF
. . TRBJ2-7 TRBV6-5 TGTGCCAGCAGTTACGCTTCACAGGTTTCCTACGAGCAGTACTTC CASSYASQVSYEQYF
. . TRBJ2-1 TRBV29-1 TGCCTCGGCGGTGACCCCTACAATGAGCAGTTCTTC CLGGDPYNEQFF
. TRBD1 TRBJ1-1 TRBV5-1 TGCGCCAGCAGAACAGAGGCCGGGACAGAGAAAGCTTTCTTT CASRTEAGTEKAFF
. TRBD1 TRBJ1-2 TRBV6-2/TRBV6-3 TGTGCCAGCAGTCCCAGGGGGGACCCAACGGGGCTCTACTATGGCTACACCTTC CASSPRGDPTGLYYGYTF
. TRBD2 TRBJ2-1 TRBV3-1/TRBV3-2 TGTGCCAGCAGCCAAGGAGTAGCTAGCGGTCTCAATGAGCAGTTCTTC CASSQGVASGLNEQFF
. TRBD1 TRBJ1-2 TRBV28 TGTGCCAGCAATCTACTGATCAACCCGGGACAGGGACCCAACTATGGCTACACCTTC CASNLLINPGQGPNYGYTF
. . TRBJ2-3 TRBV5-8 TGTGCCAGCAGCTTGGGGAGGGGCACAGATACGCAGTATTTT CASSLGRGTDTQYF
. TRBD2 TRBJ2-1 TRBV9 TGTGCCAGCAGCGTCACTAGCGGCCGGGGGAACAATGAGCAGTTCTTC CASSVTSGRGNNEQFF
. TRBD1 TRBJ1-6 TRBV2 TGTGCCAGCAGTGGCAGGGGGCAGGGTAATTCACCCCTCCACTTT CASSGRGQGNSPLHF